A selection of T cell receptor beta chains follows, all from one sample in a study of blood T cell repertoires in COVID-19. The protocol was immunoSEQ multiplex PCR, while the TCRdb copy is restricted to in-frame clones and leaves out a portion. Here the sample spans about 150,000 clones, over 75% being singletons. The sequenced material came from peripheral blood. These receptors originate from a woman between 55 and 75 years old with active COVID-19. CDR3s include the opening cysteine and the closing phenylalanine or tryptophan. Each record gives: clone size, J gene, V gene, D gene, CDR3 DNA, CDR3 protein. D genes are given only for firm matches. Clone size is not always given. Where it is, it says once, few, many or a class for expanded clones.

clone_size: .
j_call: TRBJ1-5
v_call: TRBV24-1
d_call: TRBD1
cdr3_nt: TGTGCCACCAGTGAGTCTAAACAGGGGGTTCAGCCCCAGCATTTT
cdr3_aa: CATSESKQGVQPQHF

clone_size: .
j_call: TRBJ2-3
v_call: TRBV3-1/TRBV3-2
d_call: TRBD2
cdr3_nt: TGTGCCAGCAGCCAAGTTTTTCCGGGACTAGCGCCAGGTACGCAGTATTTT
cdr3_aa: CASSQVFPGLAPGTQYF

clone_size: .
j_call: TRBJ1-2
v_call: TRBV5-1
d_call: TRBD1
cdr3_nt: TGCGCCAGCCAGACGGGACAGGGGGACTATGGCTACACCTTC
cdr3_aa: CASQTGQGDYGYTF

clone_size: .
j_call: TRBJ2-7
v_call: TRBV3-1/TRBV3-2
d_call: .
cdr3_nt: TGTGCCAGCAGCCACGGGGTTGTCTACGAGCAGTACTTC
cdr3_aa: CASSHGVVYEQYF

clone_size: .
j_call: TRBJ1-1
v_call: TRBV2
d_call: .
cdr3_nt: TGTGCCACCACTCTGGGAGGGACTTTAAACACTGAAGCTTTCTTT
cdr3_aa: CATTLGGTLNTEAFF

clone_size: .
j_call: TRBJ2-3
v_call: TRBV6-5
d_call: .
cdr3_nt: TGTGCCAGCAGGGAGAACCCCCCAGATACGCAGTATTTT
cdr3_aa: CASRENPPDTQYF

clone_size: .
j_call: TRBJ2-7
v_call: TRBV5-1
d_call: TRBD1
cdr3_nt: TGCGCCAGCAGCAAGGACAGGGCCGACTTCTCCTACGAGCAGTACTTC
cdr3_aa: CASSKDRADFSYEQYF

clone_size: once
j_call: TRBJ2-7
v_call: TRBV27
d_call: TRBD2
cdr3_nt: TGTGCCAGCAGTCTTGGGACTAGCGGGAAGATAAGCTACGAGCAGTACTTC
cdr3_aa: CASSLGTSGKISYEQYF

clone_size: .
j_call: TRBJ2-7
v_call: TRBV6-2/TRBV6-3
d_call: TRBD2
cdr3_nt: TGTGCCAGCAGCACCTGGCGGGAGAGGTCCGAGCAGTACTTC
cdr3_aa: CASSTWRERSEQYF

clone_size: .
j_call: TRBJ2-2
v_call: TRBV29-1
d_call: .
cdr3_nt: TGCAGCGTTGAAGCGGGAAACACCGGGGAGCTGTTTTTT
cdr3_aa: CSVEAGNTGELFF

clone_size: once
j_call: TRBJ2-3
v_call: TRBV3-1/TRBV3-2
d_call: TRBD2
cdr3_nt: TGTGCCAGCAGCCAAGATCCCGGACTAGCGGGAGTTGGAGATACGCAGTATTTT
cdr3_aa: CASSQDPGLAGVGDTQYF

clone_size: .
j_call: TRBJ2-3
v_call: TRBV9
d_call: TRBD2
cdr3_nt: TGTGCCAGCAGCGGTGGACTAGCGGGAGTTGCGGGTGCAGATACGCAGTATTTT
cdr3_aa: CASSGGLAGVAGADTQYF

clone_size: few
j_call: TRBJ1-5
v_call: TRBV7-6
d_call: .
cdr3_nt: TGTGCCAGCAGCTTAGAACACGGGCAGCCCCAGCATTTT
cdr3_aa: CASSLEHGQPQHF

clone_size: .
j_call: TRBJ1-5
v_call: TRBV7-2
d_call: TRBD1
cdr3_nt: TGTGCCAGCAGCGCACAGGGGTTTGGCAATCAGCCCCAGCATTTT
cdr3_aa: CASSAQGFGNQPQHF

clone_size: once
j_call: TRBJ2-1
v_call: TRBV5-5
d_call: TRBD2
cdr3_nt: TGTGCCAGCAGCTTGGGACTAGCGGGATACAATGAGCAGTTCTTC
cdr3_aa: CASSLGLAGYNEQFF

clone_size: .
j_call: TRBJ2-5
v_call: TRBV6-1
d_call: .
cdr3_nt: TGTGCCAGCAGTGGAGCACTAGCCCCCGGGGCCCAGTACTTC
cdr3_aa: CASSGALAPGAQYF

clone_size: .
j_call: TRBJ2-2
v_call: TRBV27
d_call: .
cdr3_nt: TGTGCCAGCAGCCCTCTGGGCCCGAACACCGGGGAGCTGTTTTTT
cdr3_aa: CASSPLGPNTGELFF

clone_size: .
j_call: TRBJ2-1
v_call: TRBV19
d_call: .
cdr3_nt: TGTGCCAGTAGTATAGGGCCTTACAATGAGCAGTTCTTC
cdr3_aa: CASSIGPYNEQFF

clone_size: .
j_call: TRBJ1-2
v_call: TRBV6-5
d_call: TRBD1
cdr3_nt: TGTGCCAGCAGTTACGGGACAGCTGGGGGCTACACCTTC
cdr3_aa: CASSYGTAGGYTF

clone_size: .
j_call: TRBJ2-2
v_call: TRBV5-1
d_call: TRBD1
cdr3_nt: TGCGCCACGAGGGGACAGGCATCGAGTGGGGCCGGGGAGCTGTTTTTT
cdr3_aa: CATRGQASSGAGELFF

clone_size: .
j_call: TRBJ1-4
v_call: TRBV4-3
d_call: TRBD1
cdr3_nt: TGCGCCAGCAGCCGGAACCCCGAGGGGGCGGCTAATGAAAAACTGTTTTTT
cdr3_aa: CASSRNPEGAANEKLFF

clone_size: .
j_call: TRBJ2-1
v_call: TRBV7-3
d_call: .
cdr3_nt: TGTGCCAGCAGCCCCTTGACTAGCTCCTACAATGAGCAGTTCTTC
cdr3_aa: CASSPLTSSYNEQFF

clone_size: .
j_call: TRBJ1-2
v_call: TRBV7-2
d_call: .
cdr3_nt: TGTGCCAGCAGCCTCCTCGCGGCCTATAACTATGGCTACACCTTC
cdr3_aa: CASSLLAAYNYGYTF

clone_size: .
j_call: TRBJ1-2
v_call: TRBV7-2
d_call: .
cdr3_nt: TGTGCCAGCAGCTTTCGATTTGCGGAGGGCTACACCTTC
cdr3_aa: CASSFRFAEGYTF